The entry below describes one TCR beta chain. TCRdb reanalyzed the 5' RACE reads and collapses them to one entry per CDR3 protein, without DNA. This repertoire includes about 380,000 distinct CDR3 sequences. These data come from a study of monozygotic twins with inflammatory bowel disease. Germline-derived CDR1 and CDR2 are DFQATT and SNEGSKA (reference sequence). This CDR3 spans 13 amino acids. The receptor comes from a human donor with ulcerative colitis or Crohn's disease, or a healthy co-twin of an affected twin (not recorded which). Sequenced sample: blood. V usage is TRBV20-1 and J usage is TRBJ2-1; without DNA, the TCRdb call of TRBD2 cannot be checked. The chain's CDR3 is CSAPSRGSDEQFF.